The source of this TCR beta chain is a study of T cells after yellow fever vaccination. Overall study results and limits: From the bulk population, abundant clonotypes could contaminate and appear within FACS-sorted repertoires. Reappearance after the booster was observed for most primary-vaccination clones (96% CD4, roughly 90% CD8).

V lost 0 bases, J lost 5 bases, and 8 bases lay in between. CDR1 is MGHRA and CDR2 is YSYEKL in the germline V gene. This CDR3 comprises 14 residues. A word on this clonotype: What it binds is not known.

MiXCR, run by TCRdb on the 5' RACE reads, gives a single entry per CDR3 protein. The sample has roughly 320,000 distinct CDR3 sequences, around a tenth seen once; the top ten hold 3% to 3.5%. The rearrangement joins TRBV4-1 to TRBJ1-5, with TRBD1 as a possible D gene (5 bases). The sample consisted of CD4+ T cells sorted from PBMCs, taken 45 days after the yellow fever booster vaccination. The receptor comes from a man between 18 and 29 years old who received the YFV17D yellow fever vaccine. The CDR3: CASSQDWGDQPQHF. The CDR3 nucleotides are TGCGCCAGCAGCCAAGATTGGGGGGATCAGCCCCAGCATTTT.